Here is one TCR beta chain with its context. The data originate from a study of T cell changes during pregnancy in multiple sclerosis. Sequencing was performed with immunoSEQ multiplex PCR; in TCRdb, only in-frame clones are kept and a portion is missing. The sample carries around 59,000 clones, around nine tenths recorded once. J was trimmed by 3 bases and V by 5 bases; bases with no gene match: 9. The germline V gene has CDR1 SEHNR and CDR2 FQNEAQ (reference sequence). The CDR3 is 16 amino acids. The specimen was peripheral blood, collected in the third trimester of pregnancy. The chain couples TRBV7-9 to TRBJ2-5; 10 bases are a match to TRBD2. The TCR originated in a female donor in good health, enrolled as a control in a pregnancy study. CDR3 in amino acids: CASSPLSGGNKETQYF. DNA for the CDR3: TGTGCCAGCAGCCCCCTTAGCGGGGGGAACAAAGAGACCCAGTACTTC.